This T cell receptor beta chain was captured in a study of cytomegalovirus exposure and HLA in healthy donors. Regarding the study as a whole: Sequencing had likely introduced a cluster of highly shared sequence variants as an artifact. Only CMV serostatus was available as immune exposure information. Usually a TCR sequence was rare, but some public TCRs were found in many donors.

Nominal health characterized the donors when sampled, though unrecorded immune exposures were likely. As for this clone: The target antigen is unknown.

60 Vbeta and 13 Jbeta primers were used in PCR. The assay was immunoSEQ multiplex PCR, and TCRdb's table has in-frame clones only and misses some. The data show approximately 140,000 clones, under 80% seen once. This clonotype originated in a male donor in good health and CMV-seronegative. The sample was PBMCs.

This CDR3 reads CASSLVGTGIHEQFF. The CDR3 region has the DNA TGTGCCAGCAGCTTGGTGGGGACAGGGATTCATGAGCAGTTCTTC. This chain links TRBV5-4 with TRBJ2-1; 9 bases map to TRBD1. The CDR3 spans 15 residues. V dropped 0 bases and J dropped 8; count of bases not matched to a gene: 6. CDR1 is SGHNT, CDR2 YYREEE, per germline (reference sequence).